The 25 T cell receptor beta chains below were found in one sample sequenced in a study of cytomegalovirus exposure and HLA in healthy donors. Some clones are missing from TCRdb's copy, which holds only in-frame ones; the method was immunoSEQ multiplex PCR. The table lists tens of thousands of clones, approximately 93% of them singletons. The sequenced sample was PBMCs. The receptors come from a woman aged 25-40 years in good health and CMV-seropositive.

The CDR3 DNA reads TGTGCCAGCAGCTCGGGACTAGCGGACTACAATGAGCAGTTCTTC. This translates into CASSSGLADYNEQFF. This chain joins TRBV7-2 and TRBJ2-1; 11 nucleotides agree with TRBD2. Per the germline V gene, CDR1 is SGHTA and CDR2 is FQGNSA. The CDR3 is made up of 15 amino acids. Germline trimming cut 4 bases from V and 3 bases from J; bases unmatched to any gene: 2.

The chain is built from TRBV6-5 and TRBJ1-5, with 7 bases identical to TRBD1. V lost 5 bases to trimming and J lost 4 bases; unmatched junction nucleotides: 8. This CDR3 has 15 residues. Germline V lookup: CDR1 MNHEY, CDR2 SVGAGI. This CDR3 reads CASSRRGQLNQPQHF. The CDR3 DNA is TGTGCCAGCAGTCGCCGGGGACAGCTAAATCAGCCCCAGCATTTT.

The chain is built from TRBV4-1 and TRBJ2-7, with D unresolved. Trimming pared 1 base from V and 2 bases from J, leaving 9 bases between. The CDR3 contains 14 residues. Germline V gene lookup returns CDR1 MGHRA and CDR2 YSYEKL. The CDR3 spells CASSQVISAYEQYF. DNA of the CDR3: TGCGCCAGCAGCCAAGTAATCTCCGCCTACGAGCAGTACTTC.

The chain links TRBV27 to TRBJ2-3; 10 bases agree with TRBD1. V shed 8 bases and J 3 bases; nucleotides not matched to a gene: 2. CDR1 and CDR2 from the germline V gene are MNHEY and SMNVEV (reference sequence). This CDR3 is 13 amino acids long. The CDR3: CASRQGATDTQYF. DNA of the CDR3: TGTGCCAGCCGACAGGGGGCGACAGATACGCAGTATTTT.

The V and J genes are TRBV28 and TRBJ2-3; 8 bases are shared with TRBD2. Germline CDR1 and CDR2: MDHEN and SYDVKM. The J segment lost 5 bases and the V segment lost 0 bases, leaving 13 bases of the junction unmatched. There are 18 residues in the CDR3. Written as DNA, the CDR3 is TGTGCCAGCAGTTTATGGGGCCGGGTTAGCGGGAAGGAAGATACGCAGTATTTT. This translates into CASSLWGRVSGKEDTQYF.

In this sample, this clone turned up many times. The DNA of the CDR3 is TGTGCCAGCAGTTACCTGAGGGCCGGGGAGCCCCAGCATTTT. This sequence encodes CASSYLRAGEPQHF. This chain joins TRBV6-5 and TRBJ1-5, with D hard to call. The V and J ends lost 2 bases and 8 bases respectively, with 13 bases between them. Germline CDR1 MNHEY, CDR2 SVGAGI. This CDR3 region has 14 residues.

This clone was counted only a few times. This sequence joins TRBV7-9 and TRBJ2-7, with D tentatively TRBD1 (6 bases). Germline loops: CDR1 SEHNR, CDR2 FQNEAQ (reference sequence). The V and J ends lost 6 bases and 2 bases respectively, with 8 bases between them. The length of the CDR3 is 12 residues. The CDR3 bases are TGTGCCAGCAGTGGACAGACCTACGAGCAGTACTTC. It codes for CASSGQTYEQYF.

The chain uses TRBV19 and TRBJ1-4; 9 nucleotides align to TRBD1. Germline lookup yields CDR1 LNHDA and CDR2 SQIVND (reference sequence). CDR3 size: 13 residues. With 9 bases clipped from V and 7 bases from J, the junction kept 6 bases outside the gene matches. In nucleotides, the CDR3 is TGTGCCAGCCGGGACAGGGAGGCTGAAAAACTGTTTTTT. Protein product: CASRDREAEKLFF.

The chain carries TRBV18 and TRBJ1-1, with D perhaps matching TRBD1 (5 bases). Germline CDR1 is KGHSH and CDR2 is LQKENI. The CDR3 covers 14 residues. V gave up 3 bases and J gave up 1 base, with 9 bases separating them. The CDR3 bases are TGTGCCAGCTCACCCGCCAGGGAGAACACTGAAGCTTTCTTT. Its protein product is CASSPARENTEAFF.

This clone was seen once. The J gene is TRBJ1-5, the V gene TRBV28, with 8 positions matching TRBD1. Germline V gene lookup returns CDR1 MDHEN and CDR2 SYDVKM. Trimming cost V 7 bases and J 2 bases; bases outside gene matches: 7. There are 15 residues in the CDR3. CDR3 in amino acids: CASIRTGGGNQPQHF. CDR3 sequence (DNA): TGTGCCAGCATCAGAACAGGGGGTGGCAATCAGCCCCAGCATTTT.

The chain employs TRBV6-6 and TRBJ2-1; 9 bases align to TRBD2. Germline V CDR1 and CDR2: MNHNY, SVGAGI (reference sequence). The V segment lost 5 bases and the J segment 4 bases; nucleotides outside the gene matches: 9. The length of the CDR3 is 16 residues. CDR3 amino acids: CASSGPGLAFYNEQFF. The CDR3 coding sequence is TGTGCCAGCAGTGGACCGGGACTAGCCTTTTACAATGAGCAGTTCTTC.

J is TRBJ1-4 and V is TRBV7-9; 9 bases line up with TRBD1. V lost 2 bases to trimming and J lost 7 bases; unmatched junction nucleotides: 8. The CDR3 has 16 amino acids. Germline V gene data show CDR1 as SEHNR and CDR2 as FQNEAQ (reference sequence). The DNA for the CDR3 is TGTGCCAGCAGCTTACCTATACAGGGGGCTCTTGAAAAACTGTTTTTT. This translates into CASSLPIQGALEKLFF.

The chain is built from TRBV7-6 and TRBJ1-1; TRBD1 might be the D (5 bases). CDR1 is SGHVS and CDR2 is FNYEAQ in the germline V gene. V dropped 0 bases and J dropped 4 bases, with 12 bases sitting between them. The CDR3 is made up of 15 amino acids. The CDR3: CASSLADTGGTEAFF. CDR3 bases: TGTGCCAGCAGCTTAGCTGATACGGGGGGCACTGAAGCTTTCTTT. Filled out from reference TRBV7-6 and TRBJ1-1, the complete variable domain reads GAGVSQSPRYKVTKRGQDVALRCDPISGHVSLYWYRQALGQGPEFLTYFNYEAQQDKSGLPNDRFSAERPEGSISTLTIQRTEQRDSAMYRCASSLADTGGTEAFFGQGTRLTVV.

This chain joins TRBV5-6 and TRBJ2-7; perhaps TRBD2 as D (6 bases). Trimming took 0 bases from V and 6 from J, leaving 10 bases between them. Germline V gene lookup returns CDR1 SGHDT and CDR2 YYEEEE. The CDR3 contains 13 residues. CDR3 amino acids: CASSLAREFEQYF. In DNA, the CDR3 is TGTGCCAGCAGCTTGGCCCGGGAGTTCGAGCAGTACTTC.

The chain has TRBV5-1 and TRBJ1-1, with 7 bases fitting TRBD1. J gave up 7 bases and V 4 bases, and 7 bases lay outside the gene matches. Germline assignment: CDR1 SGHRS and CDR2 YFSETQ. The CDR3 runs 13 residues. CDR3 loop: CASSRDRVDEAFF. CDR3 DNA sequence: TGCGCCAGCAGCAGAGACAGGGTCGATGAAGCTTTCTTT.

V usage is TRBV5-1 and J usage is TRBJ2-7; 14 bases are a match to TRBD2. In germline, CDR1 is SGHRS, CDR2 YFSETQ. This CDR3 spans 18 amino acids. The V segment lost 0 bases and the J segment 6 bases; nucleotides outside the gene matches: 11. This CDR3 reads CASSLDAGGLAGGIEQYF. CDR3 coding DNA: TGCGCCAGCAGCTTGGACGCCGGAGGACTAGCGGGAGGTATCGAGCAGTACTTC.

The J gene is TRBJ2-1, the V gene TRBV19, with D possibly being TRBD1 (5 bases). The V and J ends lost 5 bases and 10 bases respectively, with 9 bases between them. Germline V CDR1 and CDR2: LNHDA, SQIVND (reference sequence). The CDR3 consists of 11 residues. The CDR3 loop reads CASSGASEQFF. The DNA for the CDR3 is TGTGCCAGTAGTGGGGCCAGCGAGCAGTTCTTC. The full variable domain, in which reference TRBV19 and TRBJ2-1 provide the parts outside the CDR3, is DGGITQSPKYLFRKEGQNVTLSCEQNLNHDAMYWYRQDPGQGLRLIYYSQIVNDFQKGDIAEGYSVSREKKESFPLTVTSAQKNPTAFYLCASSGASEQFFGPGTRLTVL.

This clone appeared a single time. The CDR3 nucleotides are TGTGCCAGCAGCCGTCCCGGGACAAGGAGCTACTCTGGAAACACCATATATTTT. Amino acid sequence: CASSRPGTRSYSGNTIYF. The chain uses TRBV7-3 and TRBJ1-3; D is possibly TRBD1 (6 bases). V was pared by 5 bases and J by 0 bases, with 20 bases between. Germline CDR1 and CDR2: SGHTA and FQGTGA. The CDR3 consists of 18 residues.

V usage is TRBV5-6 and J usage is TRBJ2-3; D possibly corresponds to TRBD2 (6 bases). CDR1 and CDR2 (germline): SGHDT, YYEEEE. This CDR3 comprises 15 residues. V was pared by 0 bases and J by 1 base, with 9 bases between. The CDR3 loop is CASSLERVGTDTQYF. Here the CDR3 DNA reads TGTGCCAGCAGCTTGGAGCGGGTGGGCACAGATACGCAGTATTTT. The full variable domain, in which reference TRBV5-6 and TRBJ2-3 provide the parts outside the CDR3, is DAGVTQSPTHLIKTRGQQVTLRCSPKSGHDTVSWYQQALGQGPQFIFQYYEEEERQRGNFPDRFSGHQFPNYSSELNVNALLLGDSALYLCASSLERVGTDTQYFGPGTRLTVL.

This clone appeared a single time. The CDR3 coding sequence is TGCGCCAGCAGATCGGCAGGGGGCGGCTATGGCTACACCTTC. It yields the protein CASRSAGGGYGYTF. This rearrangement joins TRBV5-1 to TRBJ1-2, with TRBD1 matching 8 bases. CDR3 length equals 14 residues. V shed 5 bases, J shed 4 bases, and the junction held 7 bases outside the gene matches. Germline V gives CDR1 SGHRS, CDR2 YFSETQ.

The rearrangement links TRBV27 to TRBJ2-7; tentatively, D is TRBD2 (6 bases). The CDR3 extends over 13 amino acids. Germline V lookup: CDR1 MNHEY, CDR2 SMNVEV (reference sequence). V shed 2 bases and J shed 12 bases, with 17 bases lying between them. The CDR3 protein is CASSLAGGGAPYF. CDR3 in DNA: TGTGCCAGCAGTTTAGCAGGTGGAGGGGCACCGTACTTC.

The sample holds one count of this clone. The chain combines TRBV10-3 with TRBJ2-1, with 9 bases that match TRBD2. There are 15 residues in the CDR3. Germline CDR1 reads ENHRY; CDR2 reads SYGVKD. Trimming at V came to 2 bases and at J to 7 bases, leaving 6 bases not matched to a gene. The CDR3 bases are TGTGCCATCAGTGAGAGGGGGACTAGCATGAATGAGCAGTTCTTC. Translated, it gives CAISERGTSMNEQFF.

The chain employs TRBV11-2 and TRBJ2-2, with 7 nucleotides matching TRBD2. Germline assignment: CDR1 SGHAT and CDR2 FQNNGV. The CDR3 extends over 16 amino acids. Germline trimming cut 2 bases from V and 2 bases from J; bases unmatched to any gene: 5. CDR3 bases: TGTGCCAGCAGCTTACCGCCGGGGGGAAACACCGGGGAGCTGTTTTTT. Protein sequence: CASSLPPGGNTGELFF.

The chain uses TRBV4-3 and TRBJ1-4, with 7 bases that match TRBD1. This CDR3 has 16 amino acids. The trim removed 0 bases at V and 8 bases at J, leaving 9 bases unmatched. Germline V gene lookup returns CDR1 LGHNA and CDR2 YSLEER. The CDR3 DNA reads TGCGCCAGCAGCCAAGATTTGGCAGGGGGATACGAAAAACTGTTTTTT. Amino acids: CASSQDLAGGYEKLFF.

This chain joins TRBV5-1 and TRBJ2-7, with 7 positions matching TRBD2. Germline V gives CDR1 SGHRS, CDR2 YFSETQ. V was clipped by 5 bases and J by 5 bases; unmatched bases: 25. The CDR3 is made up of 19 amino acids. Here the CDR3 reads CASSKYSTAGTIERHEQYF. Written as DNA, the CDR3 is TGCGCCAGCAGTAAATATTCGACCGCTGGGACTATCGAACGGCACGAGCAGTACTTC.